The next 9 T cell receptor beta chains were all read from a single sample in a study of control samples from healthy donors and cancer patients. Data came from immunoSEQ multiplex PCR; TCRdb stores just in-frame clones and leaves some out. The sample includes some 65,000 clones, around 84% of them seen just once. Input material: PBMCs. The receptor set was obtained from a woman aged 45 to 65 with lung cancer.

A word on this clone: The sample contains more than one DNA sequence encoding this CDR3. V is TRBV6-4 and J is TRBJ1-1; D may be TRBD1 (6 bases). The germline V and J ends were trimmed by 6 bases and 0 bases, with 8 bases remaining between them. Germline CDR1 and CDR2: MRHNA and SNTAGT. The CDR3 covers 13 residues. CDR3 bases: TGTGCCAGCAGGGACAGCATGAACACTGAAGCTTTCTTT. Translating it yields CASRDSMNTEAFF.

The chain combines TRBV13 with TRBJ2-7; TRBD1 agrees at 9 bases. V shed 5 bases and J 2 bases; nucleotides not matched to a gene: 4. CDR3 length: 14 residues. Germline-derived CDR1 and CDR2 are PRHDT and FYEKMQ (reference sequence). DNA for the CDR3: TGTGCCAGCAGCGGCTGGGACAGGGCCTACGAGCAGTACTTC. Translating it yields CASSGWDRAYEQYF.

This chain uses TRBV9 with TRBJ1-1; D is possibly TRBD1 (5 bases). The length of the CDR3 is 14 residues. The germline gives CDR1 SGDLS, CDR2 YYNGEE. V lost 4 bases and J 5 bases, leaving 15 bases between the germline ends. The CDR3 nucleotides are TGTGCCAGCAGCAAAGAGGGGTCGGAGACTGAAGCTTTCTTT. This encodes CASSKEGSETEAFF.

The J gene is TRBJ1-1, the V gene TRBV5-6; unclear D gene. The CDR3 spans 13 residues. The germline V gene has CDR1 SGHDT and CDR2 YYEEEE. V gave up 1 base and J gave up 6 bases, with 10 bases separating them. DNA of the CDR3: TGTGCCAGCAGCTTGAAACACGCAGCTGAAGCTTTCTTT. This codes for CASSLKHAAEAFF.

V usage is TRBV18 and J usage is TRBJ2-3; D remains ambiguous. Trimming took off 3 bases at V and 5 bases at J, with 12 bases between the two ends. In germline, CDR1 is KGHSH, CDR2 LQKENI. The CDR3 is 14 amino acids. CDR3 sequence reads: CASSPTTPQDTQYF. CDR3 DNA: TGTGCCAGCTCACCCACCACCCCGCAAGATACGCAGTATTTT.

J is TRBJ2-5 and V is TRBV6-2 or TRBV6-3; no firm D call. The CDR3 loop spans 15 amino acids. V lost 0 bases, J lost 2 bases, and 10 bases lay in between. The germline CDR1 and CDR2 sequences are MNHEY and SVGEGT. The CDR3: CASSYSAAGQETQYF. The CDR3 bases are TGTGCCAGCAGTTACTCGGCGGCAGGTCAAGAGACCCAGTACTTC.

The rearrangement links TRBV6-2 or TRBV6-3 to TRBJ2-5; 7 nucleotides line up with TRBD1. Per the germline V gene, CDR1 is MNHEY and CDR2 is SVGEGT. The CDR3 runs to 13 residues. The trim removed 2 bases at V and 7 bases at J, leaving 4 bases unmatched. The DNA for the CDR3 is TGTGCCAGCAGTTACGGGGGACAGCCGACCCAGTACTTC. Amino acid sequence: CASSYGGQPTQYF.

The gene calls are TRBV28 and TRBJ1-6; no definite D call. Germline CDR1 MDHEN, CDR2 SYDVKM. The CDR3 consists of 12 residues. Trimming removed 3 bases from V and 18 bases from J, with 15 bases in between. CDR3 in DNA: TGTGCCAGCAGTTTGATTGGAGGGAACTCCCACTTT. Its protein product is CASSLIGGNSHF.

This clone was recorded only once. The chain uses TRBV6-1 and TRBJ1-5; D might be TRBD1 (5 bases). Germline CDR1 reads MNHNS; CDR2 reads SASEGT. V lost 4 bases to trimming and J lost 3 bases, with 22 bases between them. The CDR3 length is 18 residues. CDR3 loop: CASSADSGGRTHNQPQHF. For the CDR3, the DNA is TGTGCCAGCAGTGCCGATAGCGGGGGAAGGACCCACAATCAGCCCCAGCATTTT.